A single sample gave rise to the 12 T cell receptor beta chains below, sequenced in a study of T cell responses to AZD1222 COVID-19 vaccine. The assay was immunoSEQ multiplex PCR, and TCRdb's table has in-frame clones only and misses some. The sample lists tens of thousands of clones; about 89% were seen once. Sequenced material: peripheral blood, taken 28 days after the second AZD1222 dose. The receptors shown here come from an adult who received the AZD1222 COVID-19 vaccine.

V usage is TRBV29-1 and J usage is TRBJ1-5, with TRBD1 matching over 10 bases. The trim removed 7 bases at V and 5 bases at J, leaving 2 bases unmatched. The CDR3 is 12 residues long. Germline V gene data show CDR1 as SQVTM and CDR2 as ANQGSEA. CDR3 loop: CSAGTGDQPQHF. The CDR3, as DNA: TGCAGCGCTGGGACAGGGGATCAGCCCCAGCATTTT.

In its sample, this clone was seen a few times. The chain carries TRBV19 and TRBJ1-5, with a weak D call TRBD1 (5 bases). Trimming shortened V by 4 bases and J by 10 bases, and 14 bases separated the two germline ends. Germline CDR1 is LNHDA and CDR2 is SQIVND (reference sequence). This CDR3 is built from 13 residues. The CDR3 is CASSKLQEGPQHF. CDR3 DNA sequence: TGTGCCAGTAGTAAACTACAGGAGGGCCCCCAGCATTTT.

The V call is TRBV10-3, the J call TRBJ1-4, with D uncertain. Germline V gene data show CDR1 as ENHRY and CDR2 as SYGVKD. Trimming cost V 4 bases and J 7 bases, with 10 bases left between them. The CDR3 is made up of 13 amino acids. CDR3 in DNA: TGTGCCATCAGTGGAGGAGTAGGTGAAAAACTGTTTTTT. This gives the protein CAISGGVGEKLFF.

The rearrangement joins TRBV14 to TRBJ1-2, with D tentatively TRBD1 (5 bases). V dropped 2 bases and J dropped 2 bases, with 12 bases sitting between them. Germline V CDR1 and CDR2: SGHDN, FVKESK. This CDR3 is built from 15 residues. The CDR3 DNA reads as TGTGCCAGCAGCCAATCCGGGACGGTGAACTATGGCTACACCTTC. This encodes CASSQSGTVNYGYTF.

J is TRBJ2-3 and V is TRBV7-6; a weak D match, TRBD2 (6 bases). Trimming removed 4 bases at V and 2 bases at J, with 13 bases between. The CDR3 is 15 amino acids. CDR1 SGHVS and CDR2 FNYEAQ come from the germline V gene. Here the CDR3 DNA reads TGTGCCAGCAGCTCCTATGGGGGGAACACAGATACGCAGTATTTT. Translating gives CASSSYGGNTDTQYF. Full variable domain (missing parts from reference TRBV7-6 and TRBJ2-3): GAGVSQSPRYKVTKRGQDVALRCDPISGHVSLYWYRQALGQGPEFLTYFNYEAQQDKSGLPNDRFSAERPEGSISTLTIQRTEQRDSAMYRCASSSYGGNTDTQYFGPGTRLTVL.

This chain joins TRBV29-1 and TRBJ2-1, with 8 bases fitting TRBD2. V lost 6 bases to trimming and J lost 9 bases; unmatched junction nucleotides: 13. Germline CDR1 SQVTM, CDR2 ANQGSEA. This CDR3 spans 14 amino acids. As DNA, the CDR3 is TGCAGCGTCGGGGGGGCAATCTTTGGAAGTGAGCAGTTCTTC. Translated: CSVGGAIFGSEQFF.

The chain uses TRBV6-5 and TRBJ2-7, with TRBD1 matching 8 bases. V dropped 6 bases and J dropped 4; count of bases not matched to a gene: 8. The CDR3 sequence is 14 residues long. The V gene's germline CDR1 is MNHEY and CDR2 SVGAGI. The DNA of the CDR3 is TGTGCCAGCAGACAGGACAGGGCTAGGTACGAGCAGTACTTC. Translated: CASRQDRARYEQYF.

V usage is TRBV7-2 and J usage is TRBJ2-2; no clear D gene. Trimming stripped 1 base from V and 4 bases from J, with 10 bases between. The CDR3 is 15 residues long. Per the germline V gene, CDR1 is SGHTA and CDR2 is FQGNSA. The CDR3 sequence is CASSLVQPGTGELFF. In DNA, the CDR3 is TGTGCCAGCAGCTTAGTGCAGCCCGGCACCGGGGAGCTGTTTTTT.

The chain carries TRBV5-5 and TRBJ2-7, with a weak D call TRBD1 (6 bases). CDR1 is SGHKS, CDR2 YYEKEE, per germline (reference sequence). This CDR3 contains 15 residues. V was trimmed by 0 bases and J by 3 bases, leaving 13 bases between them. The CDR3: CASSLGQGSFYEQYF. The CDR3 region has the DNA TGTGCCAGCAGCTTGGGGCAGGGGTCTTTCTACGAGCAGTACTTC.

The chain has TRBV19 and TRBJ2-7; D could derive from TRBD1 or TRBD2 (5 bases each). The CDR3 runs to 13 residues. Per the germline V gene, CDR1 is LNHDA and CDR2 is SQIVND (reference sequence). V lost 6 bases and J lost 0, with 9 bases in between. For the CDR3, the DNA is TGTGCCAGTAGGGACGGGACCTCCTACGAGCAGTACTTC. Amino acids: CASRDGTSYEQYF.

The CDR3 sequence is CASSATGPQTEAFF. The DNA for the CDR3 is TGTGCCAGCAGCGCTACAGGACCTCAGACTGAAGCTTTCTTT. This chain uses TRBV6-5 with TRBJ1-1, with a possible D match to TRBD1 (5 bases). Germline CDR1 reads MNHEY; CDR2 reads SVGAGI. The CDR3 has 14 residues. Deletions cut 6 bases from V and 5 bases from J, with 16 bases between.

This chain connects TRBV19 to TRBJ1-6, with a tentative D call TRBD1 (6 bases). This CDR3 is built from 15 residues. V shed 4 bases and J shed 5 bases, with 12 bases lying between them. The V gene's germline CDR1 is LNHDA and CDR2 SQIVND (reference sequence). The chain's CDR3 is CASSTNRDNNSPLHF. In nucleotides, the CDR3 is TGTGCCAGTAGTACCAACAGGGATAATAATTCACCCCTCCACTTT.